The present T cell receptor (beta chain) was sequenced within a study of T cell changes during pregnancy in multiple sclerosis. The data were produced by immunoSEQ multiplex PCR, yet TCRdb's version contains in-frame clones alone and is incomplete. The sample includes under 40,000 clones, 75% to 95% of them seen just once. This receptor was identified in a female donor in good health, enrolled as a control in a pregnancy study. The specimen was CD4+ T cells from peripheral blood mononuclear cells, collected in the third trimester of pregnancy.

CDR3 sequence: CASSEQGAGSQPQHF. The CDR3 coding sequence is TGTGCCAGCAGCGAACAGGGGGCAGGGAGTCAGCCCCAGCATTTT. The gene calls are TRBV2 and TRBJ1-5, with 9 bases identical to TRBD1. Germline V gene lookup returns CDR1 SNHLY and CDR2 FYNNEI. V trimming: 6 bases; J trimming: 6 bases; junction bases outside the gene matches: 9. There are 15 residues in the CDR3.